The subject of this entry is one TCR beta chain. Those who participated ranged in age from about 18 to 89 years and resided in approximately 26 US areas. Participants reported their clinical history, and cohort assignment relied on those reports. Here immunoSEQ multiplex PCR was the method, and the copy in TCRdb shows in-frame clones only, minus some. This table has approximately 300,000 clones, roughly 89% appearing once. CDR3 length equals 12 residues. CDR1 MNHEY and CDR2 SVGAGI come from the germline V gene. V was clipped by 10 bases and J by 4 bases, with 13 bases between them. The source of the sample is a study of blood T cell repertoires in COVID-19. Overall study: Specimens from acute and convalescent COVID-19 originated in the United States, Italy and Spain.

This chain connects TRBV6-5 to TRBJ1-1; D gene unclear. This TCR came from a woman in her 30s who had recovered from COVID-19. What was sequenced was PBMCs or T cells enriched from blood (not recorded which). The CDR3 DNA reads as TGTGCCACCCGAGTAGACTCCACTGAAGCTTTCTTT. Protein product: CATRVDSTEAFF.